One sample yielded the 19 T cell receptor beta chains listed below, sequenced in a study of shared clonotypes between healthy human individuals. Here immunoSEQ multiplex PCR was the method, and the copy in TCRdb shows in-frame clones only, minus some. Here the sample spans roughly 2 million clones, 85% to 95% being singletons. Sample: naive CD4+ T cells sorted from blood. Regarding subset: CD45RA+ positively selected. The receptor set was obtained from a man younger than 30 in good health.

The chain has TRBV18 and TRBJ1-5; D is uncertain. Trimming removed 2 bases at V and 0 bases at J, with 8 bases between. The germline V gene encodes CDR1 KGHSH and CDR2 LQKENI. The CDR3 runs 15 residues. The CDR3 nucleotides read TGTGCCAGCTCACCAACACAGAATAGCAATCAGCCCCAGCATTTT. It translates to CASSPTQNSNQPQHF.

The CDR3 nucleotides read TGCGCCAGCAGCCAAGGGGGACTAGTCCCAGATACGCAGTATTTT. This sequence encodes CASSQGGLVPDTQYF. V gene TRBV4-1 combines with J gene TRBJ2-3; 8 positions match TRBD2. The trim removed 1 base at V and 4 bases at J, leaving 4 bases unmatched. The CDR3 covers 15 residues. Germline CDR1 reads MGHRA; CDR2 reads YSYEKL.

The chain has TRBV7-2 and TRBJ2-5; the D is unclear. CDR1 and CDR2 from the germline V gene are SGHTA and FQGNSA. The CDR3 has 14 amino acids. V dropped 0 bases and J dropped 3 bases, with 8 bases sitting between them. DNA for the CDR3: TGTGCCAGCAGCTTAGCAGTGGCAGAAGAGACCCAGTACTTC. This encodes CASSLAVAEETQYF.

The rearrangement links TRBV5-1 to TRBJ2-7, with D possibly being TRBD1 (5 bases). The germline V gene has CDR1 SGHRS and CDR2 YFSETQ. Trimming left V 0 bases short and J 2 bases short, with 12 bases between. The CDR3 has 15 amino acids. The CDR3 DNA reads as TGCGCCAGCAGCTTGGCCCAAGGGGTCCCCTACGAGCAGTACTTC. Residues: CASSLAQGVPYEQYF.

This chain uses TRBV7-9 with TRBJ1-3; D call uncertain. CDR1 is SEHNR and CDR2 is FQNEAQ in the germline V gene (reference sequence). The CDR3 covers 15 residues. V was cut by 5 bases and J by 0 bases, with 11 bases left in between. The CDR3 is CASSPRNPSGNTIYF. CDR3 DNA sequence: TGTGCCAGCAGCCCTCGTAATCCCTCTGGAAACACCATATATTTT.

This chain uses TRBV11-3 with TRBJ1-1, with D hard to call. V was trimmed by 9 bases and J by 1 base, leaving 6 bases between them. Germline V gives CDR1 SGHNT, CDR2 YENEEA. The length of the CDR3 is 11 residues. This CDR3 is CARDTNTEAFF. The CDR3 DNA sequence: TGTGCCAGAGACACGAACACTGAAGCTTTCTTT.

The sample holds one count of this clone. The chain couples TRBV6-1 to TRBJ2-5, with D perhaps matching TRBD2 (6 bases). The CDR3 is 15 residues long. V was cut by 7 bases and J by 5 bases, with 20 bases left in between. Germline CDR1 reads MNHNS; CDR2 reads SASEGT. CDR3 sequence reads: CASTLTSVGGETQYF. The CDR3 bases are TGTGCCAGCACGCTAACGAGCGTTGGGGGGGAGACCCAGTACTTC.

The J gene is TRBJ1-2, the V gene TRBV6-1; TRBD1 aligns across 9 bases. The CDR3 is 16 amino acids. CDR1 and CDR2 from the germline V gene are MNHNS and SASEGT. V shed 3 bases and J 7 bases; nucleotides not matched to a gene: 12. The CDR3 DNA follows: TGTGCCAGCAGTGATCTACCGGGACAGGGAAGGAGTGGCTACACCTTC. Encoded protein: CASSDLPGQGRSGYTF.

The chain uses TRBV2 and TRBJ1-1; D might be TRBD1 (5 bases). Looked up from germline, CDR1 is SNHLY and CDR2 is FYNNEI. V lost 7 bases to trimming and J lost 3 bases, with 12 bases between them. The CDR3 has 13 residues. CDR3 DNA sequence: TGTGCCAGCACCAGGGATGGTGACACTGAAGCTTTCTTT. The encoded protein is CASTRDGDTEAFF.

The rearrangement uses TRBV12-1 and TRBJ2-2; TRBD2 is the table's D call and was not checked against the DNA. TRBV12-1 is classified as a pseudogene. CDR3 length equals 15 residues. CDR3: CASSFSREGGGELFF. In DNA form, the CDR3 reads TGTGCCAGCAGCTTTTCCCGGGAGGGCGGCGGGGAGCTGTTTTTT.

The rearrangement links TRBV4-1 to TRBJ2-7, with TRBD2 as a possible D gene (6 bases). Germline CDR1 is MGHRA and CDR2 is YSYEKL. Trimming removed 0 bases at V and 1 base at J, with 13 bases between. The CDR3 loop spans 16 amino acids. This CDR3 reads CASSQESGTVSYEQYF. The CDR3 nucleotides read TGCGCCAGCAGCCAAGAATCCGGGACTGTTTCCTACGAGCAGTACTTC.

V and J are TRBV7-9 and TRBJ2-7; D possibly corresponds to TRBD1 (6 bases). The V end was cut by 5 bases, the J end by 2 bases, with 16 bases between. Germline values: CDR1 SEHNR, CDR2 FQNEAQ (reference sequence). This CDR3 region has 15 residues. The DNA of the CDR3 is TGTGCCAGCAGCCTGGGGGCGCTTGGAGCCTACGAGCAGTACTTC. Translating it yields CASSLGALGAYEQYF.

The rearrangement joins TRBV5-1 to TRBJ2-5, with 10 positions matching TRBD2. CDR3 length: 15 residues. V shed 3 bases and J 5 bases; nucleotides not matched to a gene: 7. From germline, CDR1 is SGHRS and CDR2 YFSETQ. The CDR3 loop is CASSSNLAGAETQYF. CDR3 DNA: TGCGCCAGCAGCTCGAACCTAGCGGGGGCCGAGACCCAGTACTTC.

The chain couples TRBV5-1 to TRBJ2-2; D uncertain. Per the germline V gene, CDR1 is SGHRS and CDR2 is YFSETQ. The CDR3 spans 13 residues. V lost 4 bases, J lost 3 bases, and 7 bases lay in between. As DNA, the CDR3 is TGCGCCAGCAGCCGACGGGACACCGGGGAGCTGTTTTTT. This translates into CASSRRDTGELFF.

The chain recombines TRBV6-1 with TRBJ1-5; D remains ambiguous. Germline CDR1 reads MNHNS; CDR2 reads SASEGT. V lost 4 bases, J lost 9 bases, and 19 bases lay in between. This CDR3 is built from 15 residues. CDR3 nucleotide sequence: TGTGCCAGCAGTGCCGACGGCTCGGGAATCCGGCCCCAGCATTTT. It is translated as CASSADGSGIRPQHF.

The CDR3: CASSVNGGETQYF. Here the CDR3 DNA reads TGTGCCAGCAGTGTAAACGGCGGAGAGACCCAGTACTTC. The V and J genes are TRBV2 and TRBJ2-5; D not certain. The germline CDR1 and CDR2 sequences are SNHLY and FYNNEI. The germline V and J ends were trimmed by 4 bases and 4 bases, with 10 bases remaining between them. This CDR3 contains 13 residues.

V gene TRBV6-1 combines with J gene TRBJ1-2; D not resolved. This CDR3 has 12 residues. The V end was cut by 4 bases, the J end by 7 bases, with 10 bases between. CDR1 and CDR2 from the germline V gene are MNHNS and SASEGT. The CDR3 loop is CASSAFEAGYTF. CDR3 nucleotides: TGTGCCAGCAGTGCGTTCGAGGCTGGCTACACCTTC.

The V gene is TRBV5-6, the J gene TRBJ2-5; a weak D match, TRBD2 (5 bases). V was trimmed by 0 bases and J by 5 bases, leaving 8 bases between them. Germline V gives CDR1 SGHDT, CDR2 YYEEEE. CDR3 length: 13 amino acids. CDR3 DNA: TGTGCCAGCAGCTTGGAACAGCGGGAGACCCAGTACTTC. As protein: CASSLEQRETQYF.

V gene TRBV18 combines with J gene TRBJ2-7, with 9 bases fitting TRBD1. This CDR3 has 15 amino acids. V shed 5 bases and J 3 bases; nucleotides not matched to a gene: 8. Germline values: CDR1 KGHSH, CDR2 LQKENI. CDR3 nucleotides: TGTGCCAGCTCATCAGGCGGGGGACAGGGCTACGAGCAGTACTTC. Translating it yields CASSSGGGQGYEQYF.